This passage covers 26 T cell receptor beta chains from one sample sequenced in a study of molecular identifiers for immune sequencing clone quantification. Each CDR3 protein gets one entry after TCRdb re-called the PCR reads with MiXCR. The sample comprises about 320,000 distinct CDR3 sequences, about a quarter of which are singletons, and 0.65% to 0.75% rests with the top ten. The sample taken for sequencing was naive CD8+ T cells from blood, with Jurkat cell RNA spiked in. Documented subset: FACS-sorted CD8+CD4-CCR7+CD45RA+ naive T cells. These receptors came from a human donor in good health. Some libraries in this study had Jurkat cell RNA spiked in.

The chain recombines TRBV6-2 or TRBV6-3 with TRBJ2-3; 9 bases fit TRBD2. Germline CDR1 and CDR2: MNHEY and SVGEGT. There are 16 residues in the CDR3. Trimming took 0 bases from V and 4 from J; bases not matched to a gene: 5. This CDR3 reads CASSYSTGLASDTQYF. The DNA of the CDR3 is TGTGCCAGCAGTTACTCGACTGGACTAGCGTCAGATACGCAGTATTTT.

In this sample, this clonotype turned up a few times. CDR3 DNA: TGTGCCAGCAGTTCCCCGACAAACTCCTACGAGCAGTACTTC. It translates to CASSSPTNSYEQYF. V and J are TRBV28 and TRBJ2-7; D is unresolved. Germline V gene data show CDR1 as MDHEN and CDR2 as SYDVKM. Trimming pared 4 bases from V and 0 bases from J, leaving 10 bases between. There are 14 residues in the CDR3. The full variable domain, completed using reference TRBV28 and TRBJ2-7, is DVKVTQSSRYLVKRTGEKVFLECVQDMDHENMFWYRQDPGLGLRLIYFSYDVKMKEKGDIPEGYSVSREKKERFSLILESASTNQTSMYLCASSSPTNSYEQYFGPGTRLTVT.

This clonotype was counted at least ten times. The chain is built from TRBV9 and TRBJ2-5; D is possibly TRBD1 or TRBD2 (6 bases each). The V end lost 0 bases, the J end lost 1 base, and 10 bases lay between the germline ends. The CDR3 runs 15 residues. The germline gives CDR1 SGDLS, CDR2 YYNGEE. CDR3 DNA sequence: TGTGCCAGCAGCGTAGGTGGAGGGGGCCAAGAGACCCAGTACTTC. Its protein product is CASSVGGGGQETQYF.

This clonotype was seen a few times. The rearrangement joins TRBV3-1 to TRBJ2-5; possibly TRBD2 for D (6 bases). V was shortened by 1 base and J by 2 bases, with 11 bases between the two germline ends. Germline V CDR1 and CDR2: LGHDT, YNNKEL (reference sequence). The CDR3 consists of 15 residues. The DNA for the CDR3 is TGTGCCAGCAGCCAAGTGGCTAGCGCACAAGAGACCCAGTACTTC. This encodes CASSQVASAQETQYF.

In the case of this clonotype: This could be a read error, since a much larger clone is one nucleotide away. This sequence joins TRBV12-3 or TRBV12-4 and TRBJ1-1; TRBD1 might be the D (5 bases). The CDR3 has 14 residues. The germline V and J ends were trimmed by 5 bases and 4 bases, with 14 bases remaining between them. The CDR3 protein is CASSTGAGGTEAFF. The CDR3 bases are TGTGCCAGCAGTACCGGGGCAGGAGGCACTGAAGCTTTCTTT.

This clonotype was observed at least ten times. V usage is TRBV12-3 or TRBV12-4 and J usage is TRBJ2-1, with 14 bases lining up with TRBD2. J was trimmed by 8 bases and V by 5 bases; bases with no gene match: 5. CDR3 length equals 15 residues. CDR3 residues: CASSPGLAGVDEQFF. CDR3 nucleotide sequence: TGTGCCAGCAGTCCGGGACTAGCGGGAGTCGATGAGCAGTTCTTC.

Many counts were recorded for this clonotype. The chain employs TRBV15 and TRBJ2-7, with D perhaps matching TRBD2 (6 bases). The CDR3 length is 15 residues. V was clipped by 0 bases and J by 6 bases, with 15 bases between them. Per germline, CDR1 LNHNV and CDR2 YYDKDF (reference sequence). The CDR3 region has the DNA TGTGCCACCAGCAGAGAGCTCTGGGGGGTCTCCGAGCAGTACTTC. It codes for CATSRELWGVSEQYF.

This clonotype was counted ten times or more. This CDR3 reads CASSYDGLAYTGELFF. The DNA of the CDR3 is TGTGCCAGCAGTTACGACGGACTAGCGTATACCGGGGAGCTGTTTTTT. This chain connects TRBV6-5 to TRBJ2-2; TRBD2 matches at 9 bases. The CDR3 is 16 amino acids. The trim removed 2 bases at V and 5 bases at J, leaving 6 bases unmatched. Per germline, CDR1 MNHEY and CDR2 SVGAGI.

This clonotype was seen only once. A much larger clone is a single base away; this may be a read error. CDR3 region: CASRSQGVNEQYF. The DNA for the CDR3 is TGTGCCAGCAGAAGTCAGGGGGTAAACGAGCAGTACTTC. The chain carries TRBV27 and TRBJ2-7, with 7 bases fitting TRBD1. There are 13 residues in the CDR3. Trimming at V came to 6 bases and at J to 5 bases, leaving 7 bases not matched to a gene. Germline V CDR1 and CDR2: MNHEY, SMNVEV (reference sequence).

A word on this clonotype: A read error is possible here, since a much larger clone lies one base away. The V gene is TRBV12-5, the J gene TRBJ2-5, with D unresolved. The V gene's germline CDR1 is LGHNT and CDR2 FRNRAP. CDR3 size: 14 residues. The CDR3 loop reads CASGLVRAEETQCF. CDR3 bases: TGTGCTAGTGGTTTGGTAAGAGCAGAAGAGACCCAGTGCTTC.

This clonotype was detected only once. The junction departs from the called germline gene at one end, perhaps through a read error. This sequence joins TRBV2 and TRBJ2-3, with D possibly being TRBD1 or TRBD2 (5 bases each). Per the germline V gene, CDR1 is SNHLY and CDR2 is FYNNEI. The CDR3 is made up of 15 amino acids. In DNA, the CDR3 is TGTGCCTGCAGTGATCCAGAGGGGAGCACAGATACGCAGTATTTT. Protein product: CACSDPEGSTDTQYF.

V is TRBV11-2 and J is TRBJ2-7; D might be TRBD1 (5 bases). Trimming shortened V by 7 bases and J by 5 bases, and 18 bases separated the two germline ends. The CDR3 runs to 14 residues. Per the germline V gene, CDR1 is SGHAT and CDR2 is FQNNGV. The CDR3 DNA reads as TGTGCCAGCACCCACTGGGGCCCGACCGACGAGCAGTACTTC. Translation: CASTHWGPTDEQYF. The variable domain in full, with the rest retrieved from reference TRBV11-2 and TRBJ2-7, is EAGVAQSPRYKIIEKRQSVAFWCNPISGHATLYWYQQILGQGPKLLIQFQNNGVVDDSQLPKDRFSAERLKGVDSTLKIQPAKLEDSAVYLCASTHWGPTDEQYFGPGTRLTVT.

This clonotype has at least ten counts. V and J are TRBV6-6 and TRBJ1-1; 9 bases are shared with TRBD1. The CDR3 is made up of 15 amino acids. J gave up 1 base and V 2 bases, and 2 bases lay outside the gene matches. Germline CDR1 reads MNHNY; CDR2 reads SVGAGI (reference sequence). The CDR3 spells CASSYRTGENTEAFF. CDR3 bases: TGTGCCAGCAGTTACCGGACAGGGGAGAACACTGAAGCTTTCTTT.

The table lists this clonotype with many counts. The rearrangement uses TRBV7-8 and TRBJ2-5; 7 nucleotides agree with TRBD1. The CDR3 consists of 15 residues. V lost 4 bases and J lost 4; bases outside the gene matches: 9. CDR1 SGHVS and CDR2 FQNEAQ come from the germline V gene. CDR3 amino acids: CASSYAKGARETQYF. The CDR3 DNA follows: TGTGCCAGCAGCTACGCCAAGGGGGCGCGAGAGACCCAGTACTTC. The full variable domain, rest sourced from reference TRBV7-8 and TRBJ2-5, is GAGVSQSPRYKVAKRGQDVALRCDPISGHVSLFWYQQALGQGPEFLTYFQNEAQLDKSGLPSDRFFAERPEGSVSTLKIQRTQQEDSAVYLCASSYAKGARETQYFGPGTRLLVL.

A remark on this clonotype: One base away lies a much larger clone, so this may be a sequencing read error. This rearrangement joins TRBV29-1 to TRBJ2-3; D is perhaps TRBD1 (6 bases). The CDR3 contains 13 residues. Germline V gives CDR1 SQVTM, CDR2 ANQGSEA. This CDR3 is CSIEGELTDMQYF. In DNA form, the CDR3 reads TGCAGCATAGAGGGGGAGCTCACAGATATGCAGTATTTT.

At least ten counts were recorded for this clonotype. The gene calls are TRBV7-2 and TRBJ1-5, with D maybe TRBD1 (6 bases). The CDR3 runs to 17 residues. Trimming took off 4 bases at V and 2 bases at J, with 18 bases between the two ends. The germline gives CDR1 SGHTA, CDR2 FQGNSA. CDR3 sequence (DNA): TGTGCCAGCAGCTACGGCTCGGGACACCTGGGCAATCAGCCCCAGCATTTT. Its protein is CASSYGSGHLGNQPQHF. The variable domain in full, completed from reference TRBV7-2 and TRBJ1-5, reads GAGVSQSPSNKVTEKGKDVELRCDPISGHTALYWYRQSLGQGLEFLIYFQGNSAPDKSGLPSDRFSAERTGGSVSTLTIQRTQQEDSAVYLCASSYGSGHLGNQPQHFGDGTRLSIL.

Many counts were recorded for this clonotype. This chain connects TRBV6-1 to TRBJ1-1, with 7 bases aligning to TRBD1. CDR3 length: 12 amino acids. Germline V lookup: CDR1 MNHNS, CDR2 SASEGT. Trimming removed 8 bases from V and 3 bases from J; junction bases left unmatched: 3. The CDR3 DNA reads TGTGCCAGCCGACAGGGCTACACTGAAGCTTTCTTT. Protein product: CASRQGYTEAFF.

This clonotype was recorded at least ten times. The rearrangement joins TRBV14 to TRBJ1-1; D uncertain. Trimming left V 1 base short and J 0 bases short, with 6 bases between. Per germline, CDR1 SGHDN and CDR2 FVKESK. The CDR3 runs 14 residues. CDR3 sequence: CASSQGRLNTEAFF. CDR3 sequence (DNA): TGTGCCAGCAGCCAAGGGAGACTGAACACTGAAGCTTTCTTT.

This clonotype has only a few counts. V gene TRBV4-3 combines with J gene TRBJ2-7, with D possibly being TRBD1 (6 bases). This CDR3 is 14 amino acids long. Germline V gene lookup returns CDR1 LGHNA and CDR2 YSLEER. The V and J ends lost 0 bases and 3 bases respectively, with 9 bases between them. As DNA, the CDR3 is TGCGCCAGCAGCCAAGAAGAGGGGGACTACGAGCAGTACTTC. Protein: CASSQEEGDYEQYF.

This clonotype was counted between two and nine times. In nucleotides, the CDR3 is TGTGCCAGCAGCTTCGGCCCCCTGGGCACAGATACGCAGTATTTT. The encoded protein is CASSFGPLGTDTQYF. V is TRBV7-2 and J is TRBJ2-3; unclear D gene. CDR1 is SGHTA, CDR2 FQGNSA, per germline. Trimming left V 3 bases short and J 1 base short, with 11 bases between. The CDR3 runs to 15 residues.

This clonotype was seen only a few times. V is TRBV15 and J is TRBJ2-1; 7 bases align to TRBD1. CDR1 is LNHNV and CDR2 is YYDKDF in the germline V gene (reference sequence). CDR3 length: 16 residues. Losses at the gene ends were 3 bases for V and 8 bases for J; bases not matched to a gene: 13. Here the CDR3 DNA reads TGTGCCACCAGCAGTGAGCGCACGGGACAGAACGATGAGCAGTTCTTC. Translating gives CATSSERTGQNDEQFF.

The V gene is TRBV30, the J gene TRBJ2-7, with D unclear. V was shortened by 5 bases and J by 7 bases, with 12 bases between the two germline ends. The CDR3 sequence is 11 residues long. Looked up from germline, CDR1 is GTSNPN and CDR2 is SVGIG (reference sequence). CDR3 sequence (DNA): TGTGCCTGGGCGGCTGGGGATGAGCAGTACTTC. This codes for CAWAAGDEQYF.

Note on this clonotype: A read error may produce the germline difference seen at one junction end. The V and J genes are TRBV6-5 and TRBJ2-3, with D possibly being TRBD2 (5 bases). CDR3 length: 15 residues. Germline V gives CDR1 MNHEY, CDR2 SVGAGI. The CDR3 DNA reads TGTGCCAGCAGTTACTCGAAGGCGGGCACAGATGCGCAGTATTTT. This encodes CASSYSKAGTDAQYF.

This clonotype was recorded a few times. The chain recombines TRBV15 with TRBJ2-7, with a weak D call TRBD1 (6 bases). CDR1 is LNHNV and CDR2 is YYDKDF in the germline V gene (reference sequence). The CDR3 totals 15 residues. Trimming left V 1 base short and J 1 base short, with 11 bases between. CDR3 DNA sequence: TGTGCCACCAGCAGAGTCACACAGGGTTCCTACGAGCAGTACTTC. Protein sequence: CATSRVTQGSYEQYF.

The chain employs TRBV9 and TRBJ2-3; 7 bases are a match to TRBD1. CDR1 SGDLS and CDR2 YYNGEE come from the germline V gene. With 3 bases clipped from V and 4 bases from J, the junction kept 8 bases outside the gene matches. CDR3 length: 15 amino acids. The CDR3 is CASSATGAASDTQYF. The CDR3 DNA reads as TGTGCCAGCAGCGCCACAGGGGCGGCCTCAGATACGCAGTATTTT.

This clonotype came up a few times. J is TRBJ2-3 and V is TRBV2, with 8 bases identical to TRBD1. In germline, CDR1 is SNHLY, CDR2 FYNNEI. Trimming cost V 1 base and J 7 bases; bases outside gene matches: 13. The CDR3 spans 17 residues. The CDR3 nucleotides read TGTGCCAGCAGTGAAGGGAGGACGGGACAGGTCCAAAATACGCAGTATTTT. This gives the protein CASSEGRTGQVQNTQYF.